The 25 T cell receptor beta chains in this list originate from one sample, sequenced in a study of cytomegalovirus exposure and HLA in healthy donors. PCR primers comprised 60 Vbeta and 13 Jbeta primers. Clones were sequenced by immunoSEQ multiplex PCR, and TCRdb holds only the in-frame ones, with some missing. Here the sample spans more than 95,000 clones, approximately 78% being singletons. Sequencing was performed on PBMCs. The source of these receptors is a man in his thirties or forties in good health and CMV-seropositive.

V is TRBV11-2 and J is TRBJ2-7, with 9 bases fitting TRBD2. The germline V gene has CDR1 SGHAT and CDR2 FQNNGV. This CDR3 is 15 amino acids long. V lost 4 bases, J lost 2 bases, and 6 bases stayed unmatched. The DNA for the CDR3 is TGTGCCAGCAGCTCTAGCGGGACAGAGCCCTACGAGCAGTACTTC. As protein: CASSSSGTEPYEQYF.

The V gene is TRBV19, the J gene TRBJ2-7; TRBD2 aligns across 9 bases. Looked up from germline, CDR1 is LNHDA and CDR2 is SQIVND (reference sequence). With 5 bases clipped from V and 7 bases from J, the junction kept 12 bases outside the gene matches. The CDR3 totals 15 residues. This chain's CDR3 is CASSALAGAEGEQYF. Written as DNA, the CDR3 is TGTGCCAGTAGTGCACTAGCGGGTGCCGAGGGGGAGCAGTACTTC. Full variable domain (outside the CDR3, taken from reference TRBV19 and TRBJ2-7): DGGITQSPKYLFRKEGQNVTLSCEQNLNHDAMYWYRQDPGQGLRLIYYSQIVNDFQKGDIAEGYSVSREKKESFPLTVTSAQKNPTAFYLCASSALAGAEGEQYFGPGTRLTVT.

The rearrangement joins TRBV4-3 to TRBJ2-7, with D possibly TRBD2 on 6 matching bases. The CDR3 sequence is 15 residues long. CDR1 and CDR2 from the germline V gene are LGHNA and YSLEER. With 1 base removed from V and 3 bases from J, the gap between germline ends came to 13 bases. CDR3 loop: CASSQVGGSGYEQYF. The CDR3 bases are TGCGCCAGCAGCCAAGTCGGGGGATCCGGCTACGAGCAGTACTTC.

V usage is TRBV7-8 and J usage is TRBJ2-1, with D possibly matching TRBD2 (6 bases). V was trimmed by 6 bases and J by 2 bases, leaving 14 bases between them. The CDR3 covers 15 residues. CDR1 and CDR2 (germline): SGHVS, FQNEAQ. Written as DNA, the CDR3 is TGTGCCAGCAGTTTACGGGAGAATCCCTACAATGAGCAGTTCTTC. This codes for CASSLRENPYNEQFF.

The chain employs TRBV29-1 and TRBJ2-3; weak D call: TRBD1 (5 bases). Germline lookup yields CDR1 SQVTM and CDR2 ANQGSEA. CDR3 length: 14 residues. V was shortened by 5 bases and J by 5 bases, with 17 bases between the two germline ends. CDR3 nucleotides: TGCAGCGTTCACCAGGGTGGACCTATAGATACGCAGTATTTT. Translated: CSVHQGGPIDTQYF.

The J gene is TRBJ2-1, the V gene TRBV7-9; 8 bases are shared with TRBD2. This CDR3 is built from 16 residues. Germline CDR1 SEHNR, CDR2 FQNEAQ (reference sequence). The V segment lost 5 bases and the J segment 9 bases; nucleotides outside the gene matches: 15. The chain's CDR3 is CASSPVAGTREIEQFF. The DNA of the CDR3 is TGTGCCAGCAGCCCCGTTGCCGGGACTAGGGAGATTGAGCAGTTCTTC.

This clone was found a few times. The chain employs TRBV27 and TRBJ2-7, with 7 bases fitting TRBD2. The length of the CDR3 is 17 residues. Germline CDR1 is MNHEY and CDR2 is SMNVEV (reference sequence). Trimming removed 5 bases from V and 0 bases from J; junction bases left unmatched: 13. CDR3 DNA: TGTGCCAGCAGTCGCTCTTCTAGAACTAGCGCCTCCTACGAGCAGTACTTC. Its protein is CASSRSSRTSASYEQYF.

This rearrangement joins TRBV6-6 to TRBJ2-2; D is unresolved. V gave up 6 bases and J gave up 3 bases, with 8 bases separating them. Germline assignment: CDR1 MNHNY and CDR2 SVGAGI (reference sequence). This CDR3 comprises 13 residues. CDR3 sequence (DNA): TGTGCCAGCAGGGAGCCAGACACCGGGGAGCTGTTTTTT. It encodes CASREPDTGELFF.

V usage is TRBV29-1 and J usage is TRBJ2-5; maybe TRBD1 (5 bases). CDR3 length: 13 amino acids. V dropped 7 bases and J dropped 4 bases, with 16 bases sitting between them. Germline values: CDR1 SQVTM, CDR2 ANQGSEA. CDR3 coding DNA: TGCAGCGGCCGACTCAGGGTCGGAGAGACCCAGTACTTC. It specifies CSGRLRVGETQYF.

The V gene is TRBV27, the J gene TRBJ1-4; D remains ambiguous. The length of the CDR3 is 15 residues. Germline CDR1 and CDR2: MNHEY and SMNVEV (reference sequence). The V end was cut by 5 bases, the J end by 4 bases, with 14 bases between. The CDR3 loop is CASSRTPGSNEKLFF. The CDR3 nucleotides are TGTGCCAGCAGTAGGACGCCGGGGAGTAATGAAAAACTGTTTTTT.

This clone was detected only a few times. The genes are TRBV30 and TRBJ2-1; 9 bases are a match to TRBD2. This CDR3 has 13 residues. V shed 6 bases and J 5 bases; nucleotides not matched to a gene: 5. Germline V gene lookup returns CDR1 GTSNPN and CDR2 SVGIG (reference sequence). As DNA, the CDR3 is TGTGCCTGTTCGGGACTAGCTAACAATGAGCAGTTCTTC. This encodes CACSGLANNEQFF.

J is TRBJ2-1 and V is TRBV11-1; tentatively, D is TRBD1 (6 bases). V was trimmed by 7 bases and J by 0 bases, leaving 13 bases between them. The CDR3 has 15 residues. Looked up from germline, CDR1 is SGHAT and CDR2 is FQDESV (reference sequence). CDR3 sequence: CASTGQYASYNEQFF. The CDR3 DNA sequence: TGTGCCAGCACAGGACAGTACGCCTCCTACAATGAGCAGTTCTTC.

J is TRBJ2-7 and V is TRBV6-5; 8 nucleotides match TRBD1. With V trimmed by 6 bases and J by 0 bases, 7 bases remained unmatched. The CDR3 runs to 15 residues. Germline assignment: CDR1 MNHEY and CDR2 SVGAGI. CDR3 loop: CASRRQGMASYEQYF. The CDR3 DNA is TGTGCCAGCAGGCGACAGGGGATGGCCTCCTACGAGCAGTACTTC.

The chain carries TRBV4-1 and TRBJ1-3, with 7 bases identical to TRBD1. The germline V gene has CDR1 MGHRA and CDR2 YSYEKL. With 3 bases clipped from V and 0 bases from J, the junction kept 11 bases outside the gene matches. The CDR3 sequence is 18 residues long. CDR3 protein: CASSHPVTGSNSGNTIYF. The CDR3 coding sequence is TGCGCCAGCAGCCACCCTGTGACAGGGTCAAACTCTGGAAACACCATATATTTT.

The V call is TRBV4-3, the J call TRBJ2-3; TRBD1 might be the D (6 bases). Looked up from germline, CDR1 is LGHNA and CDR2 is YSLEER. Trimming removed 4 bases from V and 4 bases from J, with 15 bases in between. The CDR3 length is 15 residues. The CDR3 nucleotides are TGCGCCAGCAGCCCGTCGCCCAGGGGCTCAGATACGCAGTATTTT. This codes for CASSPSPRGSDTQYF.

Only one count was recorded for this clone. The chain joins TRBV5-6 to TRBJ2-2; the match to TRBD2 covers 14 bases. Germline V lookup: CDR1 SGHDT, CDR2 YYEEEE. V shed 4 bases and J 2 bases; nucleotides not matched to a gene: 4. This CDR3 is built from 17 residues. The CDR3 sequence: CASSRGLAGGNTGELFF. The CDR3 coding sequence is TGTGCCAGCAGCCGCGGACTAGCGGGAGGTAACACCGGGGAGCTGTTTTTT.

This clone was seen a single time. DNA of the CDR3: TGTGCCAGCAGGGGGACAGCAACTAATGAAAAACTGTTTTTT. The encoded protein is CASRGTATNEKLFF. This sequence joins TRBV6-5 and TRBJ1-4, with 7 positions matching TRBD1. The CDR3 is 14 residues long. After removal of 6 bases from V and 0 bases from J, the junction contained 1 base not matched to a gene. Germline values: CDR1 MNHEY, CDR2 SVGAGI.

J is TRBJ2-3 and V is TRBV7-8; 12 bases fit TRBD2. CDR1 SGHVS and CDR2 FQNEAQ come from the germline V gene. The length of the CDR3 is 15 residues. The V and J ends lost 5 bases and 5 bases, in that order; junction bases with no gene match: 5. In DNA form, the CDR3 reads TGTGCCAGCAGCCCGTCGGGACTAGCGGGAGATACGCAGTATTTT. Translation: CASSPSGLAGDTQYF. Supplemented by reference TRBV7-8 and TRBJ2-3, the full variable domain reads GAGVSQSPRYKVAKRGQDVALRCDPISGHVSLFWYQQALGQGPEFLTYFQNEAQLDKSGLPSDRFFAERPEGSVSTLKIQRTQQEDSAVYLCASSPSGLAGDTQYFGPGTRLTVL.

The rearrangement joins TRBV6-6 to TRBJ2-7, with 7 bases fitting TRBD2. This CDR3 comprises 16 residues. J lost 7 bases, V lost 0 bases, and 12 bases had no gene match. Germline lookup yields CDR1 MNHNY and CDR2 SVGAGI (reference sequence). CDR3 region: CASSYSILAAPFEQYF. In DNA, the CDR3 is TGTGCCAGCAGTTACTCTATCCTAGCGGCTCCCTTTGAGCAGTACTTC.

The CDR3 region is CASSAQGYGNEKLFF. The CDR3 nucleotides read TGTGCCAGCAGTGCCCAGGGGTACGGTAATGAAAAACTGTTTTTT. The chain has TRBV6-1 and TRBJ1-4; D is perhaps TRBD1 (6 bases). Germline lookup yields CDR1 MNHNS and CDR2 SASEGT. V dropped 4 bases and J dropped 4 bases, with 13 bases sitting between them. This CDR3 is built from 15 residues.

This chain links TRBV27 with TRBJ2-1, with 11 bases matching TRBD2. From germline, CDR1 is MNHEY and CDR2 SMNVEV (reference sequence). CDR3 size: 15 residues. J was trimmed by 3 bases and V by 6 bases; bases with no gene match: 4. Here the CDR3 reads CASRRGLAVYNEQFF. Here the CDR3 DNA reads TGTGCCAGCAGACGGGGACTAGCGGTCTACAATGAGCAGTTCTTC.

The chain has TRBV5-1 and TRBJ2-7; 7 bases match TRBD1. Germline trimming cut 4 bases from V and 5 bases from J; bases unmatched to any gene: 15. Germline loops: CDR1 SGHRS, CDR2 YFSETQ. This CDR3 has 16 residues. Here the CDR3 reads CASSTQDRFRPNEQYF. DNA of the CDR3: TGCGCCAGCAGCACCCAGGACAGGTTTCGTCCTAACGAGCAGTACTTC.

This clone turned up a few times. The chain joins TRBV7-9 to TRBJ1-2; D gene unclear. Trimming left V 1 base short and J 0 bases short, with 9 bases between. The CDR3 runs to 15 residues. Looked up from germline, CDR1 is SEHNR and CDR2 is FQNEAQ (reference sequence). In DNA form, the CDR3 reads TGTGCCAGCAGCTTAGGCGGAAGGACTAACTATGGCTACACCTTC. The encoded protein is CASSLGGRTNYGYTF.

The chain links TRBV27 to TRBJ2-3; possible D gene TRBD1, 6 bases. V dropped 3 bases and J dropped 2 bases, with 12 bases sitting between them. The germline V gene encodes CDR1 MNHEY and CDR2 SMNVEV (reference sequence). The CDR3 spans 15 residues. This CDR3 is CASSFWGLPTDTQYF. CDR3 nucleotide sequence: TGTGCCAGCAGTTTTTGGGGGCTTCCCACAGATACGCAGTATTTT.

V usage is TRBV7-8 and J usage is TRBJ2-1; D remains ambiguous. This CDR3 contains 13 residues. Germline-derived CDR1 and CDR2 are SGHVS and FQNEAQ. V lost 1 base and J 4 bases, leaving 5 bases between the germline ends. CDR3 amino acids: CASSLDRYNEQFF. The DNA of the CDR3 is TGTGCCAGCAGCTTAGACAGATACAATGAGCAGTTCTTC.